Sequencing of this T cell receptor (beta chain) was carried out in a study of blood T cell repertoires in COVID-19. This clone was found a few times. CDR3 length: 18 residues. Germline CDR1 and CDR2: SGHDN and FVKESK. V trimming: 5 bases; J trimming: 4 bases; junction bases outside the gene matches: 16. Profiling relied on immunoSEQ multiplex PCR, and the TCRdb table lists in-frame clones only, not all of them. This sample has about 180,000 clones; approximately 84% occur once, and the top ten carry about 5.3%. The J gene is TRBJ1-1, the V gene TRBV14, with TRBD1 matching over 10 bases. Sequenced sample: PBMCs or T cells enriched from blood (not recorded which). The receptor was derived from a woman between 40 and 50 years old with acute COVID-19. Here the CDR3 DNA reads TGTGCCAGCAGCGCCCAAGGAGACAGGGGGCGGTGGGTCACTGAAGCTTTCTTT. Protein product: CASSAQGDRGRWVTEAFF. Using reference TRBV14 and TRBJ1-1 for the parts outside the CDR3, the full variable domain is EAGVTQFPSHSVIEKGQTVTLRCDPISGHDNLYWYRRVMGKEIKFLLHFVKESKQDESGMPNNRFLAERTGGTYSTLKVQPAELEDSGVYFCASSAQGDRGRWVTEAFFGQGTRLTVV.